This is a list of T cell receptor beta chains from one sample in a study of T cells in tuberculosis. The table came from immunoSEQ multiplex PCR; TCRdb's copy has only in-frame clones and leaves some out. The table shows about 34,000 clones, with under 98% occurring only once. The sequenced sample was PBMCs. These receptors all stem from a donor aged 10-29 years with latent tuberculosis or without tuberculosis infection. CDR3s include the opening cysteine and the closing phenylalanine or tryptophan. D genes are given only for firm matches. Clone size is given for some rows only: seen once, a few or many times, or a class if the clone is expanded.

clone_size	d_call	j_call	v_call	cdr3_aa	cdr3_nt
-	-	TRBJ1-2	TRBV9	CASSPQAGRSNYGYTF	TGTGCCAGCAGCCCTCAGGCAGGGCGATCTAACTATGGCTACACCTTC
-	TRBD1	TRBJ1-4	TRBV4-1	CASRDRGNDEKLFF	TGCGCCAGCAGGGACAGGGGCAACGATGAAAAACTGTTTTTT
-	-	TRBJ2-5	TRBV11-2	CASSQRAEETQYF	TGTGCCAGCAGCCAGAGGGCCGAAGAGACCCAGTACTTC
-	TRBD1	TRBJ1-5	TRBV19	CASKPPTGTVGQPQHF	TGTGCCAGTAAGCCTCCGACCGGGACAGTGGGTCAGCCCCAGCATTTT
-	-	TRBJ1-2	TRBV2	CASSERGSGYTF	TGTGCCAGCAGTGAAAGGGGTTCTGGCTACACCTTC
-	-	TRBJ1-4	TRBV2	CASSRTENEKLFF	TGTGCCAGCAGCCGGACAGAGAATGAAAAACTGTTTTTT
once	-	TRBJ1-2	TRBV28	CASRTRTAGSPGGYTF	TGTGCCAGCCGGACGAGGACAGCCGGTTCGCCGGGTGGCTACACCTTC
-	-	TRBJ2-5	TRBV7-3	CASSFRGGQQETQYF	TGTGCCAGCAGCTTCCGCGGGGGACAACAAGAGACCCAGTACTTC
-	-	TRBJ2-7	TRBV5-1	CASSSPGNEQYF	TGCGCCAGCAGCTCCCCAGGGAACGAGCAGTACTTC
-	-	TRBJ2-2	TRBV21-1	CASSKGGKAEINTGELFF	TGTGCCAGCAGCAAAGGAGGTAAGGCGGAAATAAACACCGGGGAGCTGTTTTTT
-	-	TRBJ2-1	TRBV6-4	CASSTNPGGYNEQFF	TGTGCCAGCAGTACAAACCCGGGCGGGTACAATGAGCAGTTCTTC
-	-	TRBJ1-2	TRBV29-1	CSVETQNYGYTF	TGCAGCGTTGAGACACAGAACTATGGCTACACCTTC
medium-sized	TRBD1	TRBJ2-5	TRBV5-8	CASSSKGQGTLQETQYF	TGTGCCAGCAGCTCAAAAGGACAGGGGACTTTGCAAGAGACCCAGTACTTC
-	TRBD1	TRBJ2-1	TRBV28	CASSPLDRGGYNEQFF	TGTGCCAGCAGTCCCTTGGACAGGGGAGGGTACAATGAGCAGTTCTTC
-	-	TRBJ1-5	TRBV2	CASSGRENQPQHF	TGTGCCAGCAGTGGACGGGAAAATCAGCCCCAGCATTTT
-	-	TRBJ1-1	TRBV6-6	CASSSQGGDTEAFF	TGTGCCAGCAGTTCACAGGGTGGCGACACTGAAGCTTTCTTT
-	TRBD1	TRBJ2-3	TRBV2	CASKTGGMNTQYF	TGTGCCAGCAAGACAGGGGGCATGAATACGCAGTATTTT
-	TRBD2	TRBJ2-5	TRBV4-1	CASSQRRGSQETQYF	TGCGCCAGCAGCCAACGGCGGGGGTCCCAAGAGACCCAGTACTTC
-	TRBD1	TRBJ1-4	TRBV5-1	CASSLTGVGEKLFF	TGCGCCAGCAGCTTAACAGGGGTAGGAGAAAAACTGTTTTTT
-	-	TRBJ1-1	TRBV6-1	CASSEAGQAFF	TGTGCCAGCAGTGAAGCGGGGCAAGCTTTCTTT
-	-	TRBJ2-5	TRBV5-6	CASSLGGRVETQYF	TGTGCCAGCAGCTTGGGAGGTCGCGTGGAGACCCAGTACTTC
-	-	TRBJ2-7	TRBV2	CASSQDLMYEQYF	TGTGCCAGCAGCCAGGATTTGATGTACGAGCAGTACTTC
-	TRBD1	TRBJ1-2	TRBV5-1	CASSPDRDGYTF	TGCGCCAGCAGCCCCGACAGGGACGGCTACACCTTC
-	TRBD1	TRBJ2-7	TRBV19	CASSMTGGRYEQYF	TGTGCCAGTAGTATGACAGGGGGTCGCTACGAGCAGTACTTC
-	-	TRBJ2-7	TRBV6-6	CASSRGFSTSYEQYF	TGTGCCAGCAGTCGCGGGTTCTCCACCTCCTACGAGCAGTACTTC
-	-	TRBJ1-1	TRBV12-5	CASGLRERTSAEAFF	TGTGCTAGTGGTTTGAGGGAGCGCACGAGCGCTGAAGCTTTCTTT
-	-	TRBJ1-1	TRBV7-9	CASSFKGGGTEAFF	TGTGCCAGCAGCTTCAAGGGGGGAGGGACTGAAGCTTTCTTT
-	-	TRBJ2-5	TRBV30	CAWSLMGGRAQTQYF	TGTGCCTGGAGCCTGATGGGGGGTCGAGCTCAGACCCAGTACTTC
-	-	TRBJ1-4	TRBV4-1	CASSQDLRLGVKKLFF	TGCGCCAGCAGCCAAGATCTAAGGCTCGGAGTGAAAAAACTGTTTTTT
-	-	TRBJ2-7	TRBV27	CASSLRYNDYEQYF	TGTGCCAGCAGTTTACGATACAACGACTACGAGCAGTACTTC
-	TRBD2	TRBJ2-2	TRBV11-2	CASSGGAGVLSGELFF	TGTGCCAGCAGCGGGGGAGCGGGAGTTTTAAGCGGGGAGCTGTTTTTT
once	-	TRBJ2-5	TRBV4-1	CASSRLRGEGQETQYF	TGCGCCAGCAGCCGTCTCAGGGGAGAAGGGCAAGAGACCCAGTACTTC
-	TRBD2	TRBJ2-2	TRBV9	CASSIMAGLAGGTGELFF	TGTGCCAGCAGCATAATGGCGGGACTAGCGGGAGGCACCGGGGAGCTGTTTTTT
-	-	TRBJ2-7	TRBV2	CASKTGNSARRYF	TGTGCCAGCAAGACAGGCAATTCCGCCCGACGGTACTTC
-	TRBD2	TRBJ2-1	TRBV10-3	CAIRRLADYYNEQFF	TGTGCCATCAGGAGACTAGCGGACTACTACAATGAGCAGTTCTTC
-	-	TRBJ2-7	TRBV6-1	CASSRDSFYEQYF	TGTGCCAGCAGTCGAGATAGCTTTTACGAGCAGTACTTC
-	TRBD2	TRBJ2-2	TRBV2	CASSRREGHGELFF	TGTGCCAGCAGTCGGCGGGAGGGCCACGGGGAGCTGTTTTTT